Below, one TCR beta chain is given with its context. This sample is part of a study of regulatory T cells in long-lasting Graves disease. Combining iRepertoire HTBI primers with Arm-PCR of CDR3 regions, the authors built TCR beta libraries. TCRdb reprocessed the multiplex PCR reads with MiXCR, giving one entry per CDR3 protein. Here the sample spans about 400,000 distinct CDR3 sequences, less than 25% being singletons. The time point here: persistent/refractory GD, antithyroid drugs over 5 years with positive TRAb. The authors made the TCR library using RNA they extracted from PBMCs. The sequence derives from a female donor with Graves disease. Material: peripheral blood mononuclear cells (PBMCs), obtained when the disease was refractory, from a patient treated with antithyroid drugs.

CDR3 DNA: TGTGCCTCCGTTCCCGGGACAGGGGGAAGGGGCACTGAAGCTTTCTTT. This encodes CASVPGTGGRGTEAFF. V usage is TRBV30 and J usage is TRBJ1-1; 11 bases match TRBD1. Germline V gene data show CDR1 as GTSNPN and CDR2 as SVGIG (reference sequence). V was clipped by 7 bases and J by 4 bases; unmatched bases: 14. This CDR3 has 16 amino acids.